The sequence of this TCR beta chain was determined in a study of blood T cell repertoires in COVID-19. Study-wide background: Collection of acute and convalescent COVID-19 samples took place in the United States, Italy and Spain. PBMCs, B-cell-depleted T cells, or T cells provided the cDNA or gDNA that made up the material.

With 2 bases removed from V and 4 bases from J, the gap between germline ends came to 11 bases. Germline V lookup: CDR1 MNHEY, CDR2 SMNVEV (reference sequence). The CDR3 contains 15 residues. Produced via immunoSEQ multiplex PCR; TCRdb's table is partial and in-frame only. This table has some 80,000 clones, over 70% appearing once. The chain has TRBV27 and TRBJ2-2; a possible D gene is TRBD1 (6 bases). The TCR sequence derives from a woman aged 40 to 50 with active or convalescent COVID-19. Specimen: peripheral blood. CDR3 in amino acids: CASSLVSGATGELFF. Here the CDR3 DNA reads TGTGCCAGCAGTTTAGTTTCAGGGGCCACCGGGGAGCTGTTTTTT.